A selection of T cell receptor beta chains follows, all from one sample in a study of cytomegalovirus exposure and HLA in healthy donors. The protocol was immunoSEQ multiplex PCR, while the TCRdb copy is restricted to in-frame clones and leaves out a portion. This sample has about 130,000 clones, with around 77% found just once. The sequenced sample was PBMCs. These TCRs come from a woman between 45 and 60 years old in good health and CMV-seronegative. Each CDR3 is given with its conserved first and last residue. The D gene is left open where the match is weak.

d_gene: TRBD1
j_gene: TRBJ1-2
v_gene: TRBV28
CDR3aa: CASRGTGNNYGYTF

d_gene: -
j_gene: TRBJ1-2
v_gene: TRBV2
CDR3aa: CASSQTRGYTF

d_gene: TRBD1
j_gene: TRBJ1-5
v_gene: TRBV19
CDR3aa: CASTRGQGKQPQHF

d_gene: TRBD1
j_gene: TRBJ2-5
v_gene: TRBV28
CDR3aa: CASATTALGGRETQYF

d_gene: TRBD1
j_gene: TRBJ2-1
v_gene: TRBV19
CDR3aa: CASSMLGRGPLEQFF

d_gene: -
j_gene: TRBJ1-2
v_gene: TRBV4-1
CDR3aa: CASSPRPGDYGYPF

d_gene: TRBD1
j_gene: TRBJ1-4
v_gene: TRBV28
CDR3aa: CASSLYRGSEKLFF

d_gene: -
j_gene: TRBJ2-5
v_gene: TRBV28
CDR3aa: CASSLLDSIGETQYF

d_gene: -
j_gene: TRBJ2-2
v_gene: TRBV4-2
CDR3aa: CASSQALGSGELFF

d_gene: TRBD2
j_gene: TRBJ2-7
v_gene: TRBV14
CDR3aa: CASGWGGSSYEQYF

d_gene: TRBD2
j_gene: TRBJ2-3
v_gene: TRBV7-6
CDR3aa: CASSFAGGNTDTQYF

d_gene: -
j_gene: TRBJ1-1
v_gene: TRBV5-5
CDR3aa: CASSFWQNTEAFF

d_gene: TRBD1
j_gene: TRBJ2-2
v_gene: TRBV2
CDR3aa: CACRGLAGELFF

d_gene: TRBD1
j_gene: TRBJ1-4
v_gene: TRBV28
CDR3aa: CATAPGQHNEKLFF

d_gene: TRBD1
j_gene: TRBJ1-5
v_gene: TRBV18
CDR3aa: CASSEVESTGGSSNQPQHF

d_gene: TRBD1
j_gene: TRBJ2-7
v_gene: TRBV10-3
CDR3aa: CAIQTGTTYEQYF

d_gene: TRBD1
j_gene: TRBJ2-5
v_gene: TRBV7-8
CDR3aa: CASSLTGGSGETQYF

d_gene: -
j_gene: TRBJ2-2
v_gene: TRBV5-8
CDR3aa: CACKAGRTNTGELFF

d_gene: -
j_gene: TRBJ1-5
v_gene: TRBV19
CDR3aa: CASRGGDFSNQPQHF

d_gene: TRBD2
j_gene: TRBJ2-7
v_gene: TRBV27
CDR3aa: CATQSGIGPYEQYF

d_gene: TRBD1
j_gene: TRBJ2-3
v_gene: TRBV9
CDR3aa: CASSGGTGGIFTDTQYF

d_gene: TRBD1
j_gene: TRBJ1-5
v_gene: TRBV9
CDR3aa: CASSVAGQGDQPQHF

d_gene: -
j_gene: TRBJ1-1
v_gene: TRBV15
CDR3aa: CATSRSGFMNTEAFF

d_gene: TRBD2
j_gene: TRBJ2-1
v_gene: TRBV18
CDR3aa: CASSPPPLAADNEQFF

d_gene: TRBD1
j_gene: TRBJ2-7
v_gene: TRBV7-9
CDR3aa: CASSSQGAGSSYEQYF

d_gene: TRBD1
j_gene: TRBJ1-2
v_gene: TRBV15
CDR3aa: CATSRDGTAFYGYTF

d_gene: TRBD1
j_gene: TRBJ1-1
v_gene: TRBV27
CDR3aa: CASSSGGQGGTEAFF

d_gene: -
j_gene: TRBJ1-1
v_gene: TRBV19
CDR3aa: CASSILDSPNTEAFF

d_gene: TRBD2
j_gene: TRBJ2-5
v_gene: TRBV7-6
CDR3aa: CASSLGTSGIQETQYF

d_gene: -
j_gene: TRBJ1-4
v_gene: TRBV16
CDR3aa: CASSQSGQINEKLFF

d_gene: TRBD1
j_gene: TRBJ1-5
v_gene: TRBV7-9
CDR3aa: CASSLRRDRYSNQPQHF

d_gene: TRBD2
j_gene: TRBJ2-1
v_gene: TRBV28
CDR3aa: CASSIPSGSEQFF

d_gene: -
j_gene: TRBJ1-5
v_gene: TRBV30
CDR3aa: CAWSQPDSTNQPQHF

d_gene: -
j_gene: TRBJ1-5
v_gene: TRBV7-2
CDR3aa: CASSAQGGAGNQPQHF

d_gene: TRBD1
j_gene: TRBJ1-2
v_gene: TRBV28
CDR3aa: CASSLRDRGSGYGYTF

d_gene: TRBD1
j_gene: TRBJ2-5
v_gene: TRBV2
CDR3aa: CASRPQGGETQYF

d_gene: TRBD2
j_gene: TRBJ2-7
v_gene: TRBV7-2
CDR3aa: CASSQTSGSYEQYF

d_gene: TRBD1
j_gene: TRBJ1-5
v_gene: TRBV29-1
CDR3aa: CSVASTGTAGNQPQHF

d_gene: -
j_gene: TRBJ2-7
v_gene: TRBV5-1
CDR3aa: CASSLQQEQYF

d_gene: TRBD1
j_gene: TRBJ2-3
v_gene: TRBV19
CDR3aa: CASSIAGTDYSDTQYF

d_gene: -
j_gene: TRBJ1-2
v_gene: TRBV18
CDR3aa: CASSPETSSYGYTF

d_gene: -
j_gene: TRBJ1-4
v_gene: TRBV15
CDR3aa: CATSRDWGGTNEKLFF

d_gene: -
j_gene: TRBJ2-3
v_gene: TRBV7-9
CDR3aa: CASRPSGTDTQYF

d_gene: TRBD1
j_gene: TRBJ2-4
v_gene: TRBV4-2
CDR3aa: CASEDRANGRENIQYF

d_gene: -
j_gene: TRBJ1-1
v_gene: TRBV19
CDR3aa: CASSIIENTEAFF

d_gene: TRBD2
j_gene: TRBJ2-2
v_gene: TRBV4-3
CDR3aa: CASSQDGGLAGDTGELFF

d_gene: TRBD1
j_gene: TRBJ1-5
v_gene: TRBV25-1
CDR3aa: CASKETGSNQPQHF

d_gene: TRBD2
j_gene: TRBJ2-2
v_gene: TRBV5-1
CDR3aa: CASSLVLAGEAETGELFF

d_gene: TRBD2
j_gene: TRBJ2-5
v_gene: TRBV4-1
CDR3aa: CASSFGLAGAGETQYF

d_gene: TRBD1
j_gene: TRBJ1-4
v_gene: TRBV29-1
CDR3aa: CSLGSNRGCCPKEKLFF

d_gene: -
j_gene: TRBJ2-5
v_gene: TRBV10-3
CDR3aa: CASGRQETQYF

d_gene: -
j_gene: TRBJ2-3
v_gene: TRBV5-6
CDR3aa: CASSFLGPQGDTQYF

d_gene: -
j_gene: TRBJ2-5
v_gene: TRBV7-3
CDR3aa: CASSLGGRGGQETQYF

d_gene: TRBD1
j_gene: TRBJ1-5
v_gene: TRBV7-8
CDR3aa: CASSLATGSNQPQHF

d_gene: TRBD2
j_gene: TRBJ2-7
v_gene: TRBV7-8
CDR3aa: CASGWGGRASSYEQYF